The rows below give T cell receptor beta chains drawn from one sample of a study of blood T cell repertoires in COVID-19. The table came from immunoSEQ multiplex PCR; TCRdb's copy has only in-frame clones and leaves some out. Of about 220,000 clones in the sample, over 60% are singletons; the top ten hold under 8.5%. Sequencing used peripheral blood. These receptor sequences come from a woman in her 70s with acute or convalescent COVID-19. The CDR3 runs from the conserved cysteine through the conserved F or W. A D gene is named only where the DNA matches it firmly. Size is stated for part of the rows, as once, few or many counts, or as a class when the clone is expanded.

few	15	TRBV5-1	TRBD1	TRBJ1-5	CASSFTGGSNQPQHF	TGCGCCAGCAGCTTCACAGGGGGGAGCAATCAGCCCCAGCATTTT
-	20	TRBV4-1	-	TRBJ1-6	CASSQETLVEGSSYNSPLHF	TGCGCCAGCAGCCAAGAAACGCTAGTGGAGGGGAGCTCCTATAATTCACCCCTCCACTTT
few	14	TRBV3-1/TRBV3-2	TRBD1	TRBJ1-1	CASSQKSGGTEAFF	TGTGCCAGCAGCCAGAAATCAGGGGGGACTGAAGCTTTCTTT
-	15	TRBV4-2	-	TRBJ2-4	CASSQSDRLENIQYF	TGTGCCAGCAGCCAATCGGACAGATTGGAAAACATTCAGTACTTC
-	14	TRBV5-1	TRBD2	TRBJ2-3	CASSPGLAPDTQYF	TGCGCCAGCTCTCCGGGACTAGCTCCAGATACGCAGTATTTT
-	15	TRBV5-8	-	TRBJ2-1	CASSLWELDSNEQFF	TGTGCCAGCAGCTTGTGGGAGTTAGATTCCAATGAGCAGTTCTTC
-	16	TRBV9	TRBD2	TRBJ2-3	CASSRTSGGPQGTQYF	TGTGCCAGCAGCCGGACTAGCGGGGGCCCGCAGGGTACGCAGTATTTT
-	16	TRBV5-1	TRBD2	TRBJ2-3	CASSLAVSGDTDTQYF	TGCGCCAGCAGCTTGGCTGTTAGCGGGGACACAGATACGCAGTATTTT
-	12	TRBV2	-	TRBJ2-1	CASKEVSYEQFF	TGTGCCAGCAAAGAGGTCAGCTATGAGCAGTTCTTC
few	16	TRBV9	TRBD2	TRBJ2-7	CASSVASGGMDYEQYF	TGTGCCAGCAGCGTAGCGTCCGGGGGGATGGACTACGAGCAGTACTTC
-	14	TRBV4-2	-	TRBJ1-1	CASSRLGPGTEAFF	TGTGCCAGCAGCCGACTCGGCCCGGGCACTGAAGCTTTCTTT
-	18	TRBV7-8	TRBD2	TRBJ2-5	CASRRGFAASGGGETQYF	TGTGCCAGCAGACGTGGTTTTGCGGCTAGCGGGGGAGGGGAGACCCAGTACTTC
-	11	TRBV2	-	TRBJ2-1	CASSYYNEQFF	TGTGCCAGCAGCTATTACAATGAGCAGTTCTTC
-	15	TRBV15	-	TRBJ2-2	CATSRERTNTGELFF	TGTGCCACCAGCAGGGAGCGGACGAACACCGGGGAGCTGTTTTTT
-	16	TRBV3-1/TRBV3-2	TRBD1	TRBJ2-1	CASSPYRDSAYNEQFF	TGTGCCAGCAGCCCGTACCGGGACAGCGCCTACAATGAGCAGTTCTTC
-	13	TRBV18	TRBD1	TRBJ2-7	CASSVGQSYEQYF	TGTGCCAGCTCAGTGGGACAGAGCTACGAGCAGTACTTC
-	14	TRBV3-1/TRBV3-2	-	TRBJ1-2	CASSQVLTGDGYTF	TGTGCCAGCAGCCAAGTTCTGACAGGAGATGGCTACACCTTC
-	14	TRBV6-5	-	TRBJ1-4	CASSPRGVYEKLFF	TGTGCCAGCAGTCCCCGCGGGGTTTACGAAAAACTGTTTTTT
once	15	TRBV11-2	-	TRBJ1-5	CASSPSVGPNQPQHF	TGTGCCAGCAGCCCCTCGGTGGGGCCGAATCAGCCCCAGCATTTT
few	13	TRBV10-2	-	TRBJ1-1	CATKTGIVTEAFF	TGCGCCACCAAAACAGGGATCGTCACTGAAGCTTTCTTT
-	13	TRBV6-5	-	TRBJ2-2	CASRAQAIGELFF	TGTGCCAGCAGGGCCCAGGCTATCGGGGAGCTGTTTTTT
-	11	TRBV20-1	TRBD2	TRBJ2-7	CSARGGSEQYF	TGCAGTGCTCGGGGGGGGAGTGAGCAGTACTTC
many	14	TRBV19	TRBD1	TRBJ1-1	CASSTGQGLPEAFF	TGTGCCAGTAGTACAGGACAGGGATTGCCTGAAGCTTTCTTT
-	16	TRBV6-1	TRBD1	TRBJ1-5	CASSEFLGQVNQPQHF	TGTGCCAGCAGTGAGTTTTTGGGACAGGTCAATCAGCCCCAGCATTTT
-	13	TRBV6-2/TRBV6-3	-	TRBJ2-7	CASSYQSFYEQYF	TGTGCCAGCAGTTACCAGTCCTTTTACGAGCAGTACTTC
-	15	TRBV5-1	TRBD1	TRBJ2-7	CASSLTGQGMYEQYF	TGCGCCAGCAGCTTGACGGGACAGGGGATGTACGAGCAGTACTTC
-	14	TRBV5-4	TRBD2	TRBJ2-5	CASSSGGSKETQYF	TGTGCCAGCAGTTCCGGGGGGTCAAAAGAGACCCAGTACTTC
-	21	TRBV27	-	TRBJ2-2	CASSFITGTSRGKLDTGELFF	TGTGCCAGCAGTTTTATTACCGGAACTTCCAGGGGAAAATTGGACACCGGGGAGCTGTTTTTT
-	19	TRBV10-1	TRBD1	TRBJ1-3	CASSDSAKRGRLSGNTIYF	TGCGCCAGCAGTGATTCGGCCAAGAGGGGGCGACTCTCCGGAAACACCATATATTTT
-	17	TRBV5-6	-	TRBJ2-2	CASSLGGMGTSPGELFF	TGTGCCAGCAGCTTGGGGGGCATGGGGACTTCCCCCGGGGAGCTGTTTTTT
few	12	TRBV7-8	-	TRBJ2-3	CASSHYTDTQYF	TGTGCCAGCAGCCACTACACAGATACGCAGTATTTT
-	13	TRBV29-1	-	TRBJ2-5	CSVLGQRQETQYF	TGCAGCGTACTAGGACAGAGACAAGAGACCCAGTACTTC
once	13	TRBV29-1	-	TRBJ1-1	CSAHRGGNTEAFF	TGCAGCGCCCATAGGGGTGGGAACACTGAAGCTTTCTTT
-	13	TRBV7-7	TRBD1	TRBJ1-3	CASSRTGGDTIYF	TGTGCCAGCAGCAGGACAGGTGGGGACACCATATATTTT
-	14	TRBV15	TRBD1	TRBJ1-2	CATSRETGNYGYTF	TGTGCCACCAGCAGAGAGACAGGGAACTATGGCTACACCTTC
once	15	TRBV5-4	-	TRBJ2-5	CASSPIRGGPQTQYF	TGTGCCAGCAGCCCCATTAGGGGGGGCCCGCAGACCCAGTACTTC
-	15	TRBV6-4	-	TRBJ2-3	CASSDSGTQTDTQYF	TGTGCCAGCAGTGACTCCGGGACTCAGACAGATACGCAGTATTTT
-	17	TRBV9	TRBD2	TRBJ2-3	CASSVARGASGADTQYF	TGTGCCAGCAGCGTAGCCAGAGGGGCTAGCGGGGCAGATACGCAGTATTTT
-	13	TRBV7-8	-	TRBJ2-5	CASSPTGQETQYF	TGTGCCAGCAGCCCCACGGGACAAGAGACCCAGTACTTC
-	18	TRBV24-1	TRBD1	TRBJ2-5	CATSDHGIPGQGRETQYF	TGTGCCACCAGTGACCACGGAATTCCGGGACAGGGGCGAGAGACCCAGTACTTC
once	13	TRBV5-1	-	TRBJ2-2	CASSLSDGGELFF	TGCGCCAGCAGCTTGAGCGATGGCGGGGAGCTGTTTTTT
-	16	TRBV7-3	TRBD2	TRBJ2-1	CASSWVAGAEYNEQFF	TGTGCCAGCAGCTGGGTAGCGGGGGCCGAATACAATGAGCAGTTCTTC
-	14	TRBV27	TRBD1	TRBJ2-2	CASRETGSPGELFF	TGTGCCAGCAGGGAGACAGGGTCCCCCGGGGAGCTGTTTTTT
-	13	TRBV12-3/TRBV12-4	TRBD1	TRBJ2-5	CASSRGQGETQYF	TGTGCCAGCAGCCGCGGACAGGGAGAGACCCAGTACTTC
-	15	TRBV25-1	TRBD1	TRBJ1-2	CASSGDRGRVYGYTF	TGTGCCAGCAGTGGGGACAGGGGGCGCGTCTATGGCTACACCTTC
few	17	TRBV4-1	TRBD2	TRBJ2-5	CASSRLGDPSGQETQYF	TGCGCCAGCAGCCGGCTAGGAGATCCTAGCGGACAAGAGACCCAGTACTTC
-	16	TRBV7-9	TRBD1	TRBJ2-2	CASSRARTGEGEELFF	TGTGCCAGCAGCCGTGCCCGGACAGGGGAAGGGGAGGAGCTGTTTTTT
-	17	TRBV19	TRBD1	TRBJ2-5	CASSIIRAGGRQETQYF	TGTGCCAGTAGTATTATTCGGGCAGGGGGTCGGCAAGAGACCCAGTACTTC
few	18	TRBV5-6	TRBD1	TRBJ2-3	CASSRPGQGPLGTDTQYF	TGTGCCAGCAGCCGCCCGGGACAGGGGCCCCTGGGCACAGATACGCAGTATTTT
-	14	TRBV7-2	TRBD1	TRBJ1-6	CASTLNRGGSPLHF	TGTGCCAGCACCCTGAACAGGGGAGGCTCACCCCTCCACTTT
-	14	TRBV9	TRBD2	TRBJ2-3	CASSVSGGADTQYF	TGTGCCAGCAGCGTTAGCGGGGGAGCAGATACGCAGTATTTT
-	16	TRBV7-6	TRBD2	TRBJ2-5	CASSPRLAGGQETQYF	TGTGCCAGCAGCCCTCGACTAGCGGGGGGACAAGAGACCCAGTACTTC
-	15	TRBV6-5	TRBD1	TRBJ2-2	CANRTHRGQVGELFF	TGTGCCAACAGGACCCACAGGGGGCAGGTCGGGGAGCTGTTTTTT
-	11	TRBV20-1	-	TRBJ2-3	CSARWADTQYF	TGCAGTGCCAGGTGGGCAGATACGCAGTATTTT
-	15	TRBV6-5	-	TRBJ2-1	CASSYGGNRASSQFF	TGTGCCAGCAGTTACGGAGGGAATCGGGCCAGCTCGCAGTTCTTC
-	12	TRBV6-1	-	TRBJ1-5	CASSDPGVPQHF	TGTGCCAGCAGTGATCCAGGGGTGCCCCAGCATTTT
-	14	TRBV18	-	TRBJ2-1	CASSPPARDNEQFF	TGTGCCAGCTCACCACCGGCTCGGGATAATGAGCAGTTCTTC